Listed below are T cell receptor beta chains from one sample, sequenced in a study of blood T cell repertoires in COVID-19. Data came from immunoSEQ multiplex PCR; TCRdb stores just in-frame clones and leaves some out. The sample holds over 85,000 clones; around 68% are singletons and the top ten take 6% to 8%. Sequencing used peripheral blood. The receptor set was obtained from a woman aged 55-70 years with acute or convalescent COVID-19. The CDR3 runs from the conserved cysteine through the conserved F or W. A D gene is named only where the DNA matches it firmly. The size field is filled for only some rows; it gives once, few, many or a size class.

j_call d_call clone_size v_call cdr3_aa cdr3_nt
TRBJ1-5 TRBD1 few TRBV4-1 CASSQAPGQPNQPQHF TGCGCCAGCAGCCAGGCTCCGGGACAGCCCAATCAGCCCCAGCATTTT
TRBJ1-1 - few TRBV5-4 CASSSFMSEAFF TGTGCCAGCAGCTCCTTCATGAGTGAAGCTTTCTTT
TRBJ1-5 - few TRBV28 CASMSGRQPQHF TGTGCCAGCATGAGTGGGAGGCAGCCCCAGCATTTT
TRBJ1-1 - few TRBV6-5 CASSRQTNTEAFF TGTGCCAGCAGCCGACAGACTAACACTGAAGCTTTCTTT
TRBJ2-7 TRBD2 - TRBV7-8 CASSLTQRGLYF TGTGCCAGCAGCTTAACCCAGCGGGGACTTTACTTC
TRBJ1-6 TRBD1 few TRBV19 CASSIRDRGGSPLHF TGTGCCAGTAGTATAAGGGACAGGGGTGGTTCACCCCTCCACTTT
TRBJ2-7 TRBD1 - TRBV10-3 CAITGTGNEQYF TGTGCCATCACCGGGACAGGGAACGAGCAGTACTTC
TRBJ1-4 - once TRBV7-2 CASSIRVTNEKLSF TGTGCCAGCAGCATCAGGGTTACTAATGAAAAACTGTCTTTT
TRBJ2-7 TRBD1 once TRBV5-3 CARSILTGEENEQYF TGTGCCAGAAGCATATTGACAGGGGAAGAGAACGAGCAGTACTTC
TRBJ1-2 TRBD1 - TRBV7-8 CASSPGGSRGYTF TGTGCCAGCAGCCCAGGGGGCTCGCGGGGCTACACCTTC
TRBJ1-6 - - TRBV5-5 CASSAGQPNSPLHF TGTGCCAGCAGCGCTGGACAGCCCAATTCACCCCTCCACTTT
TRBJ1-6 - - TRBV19 CASSVQRSGSPLHF TGTGCCAGTAGTGTACAAAGGAGTGGTTCACCCCTCCACTTT
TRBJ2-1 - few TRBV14 CASSQRGIYSYNEQFF TGTGCCAGCAGCCAAAGAGGGATCTACTCCTACAATGAGCAGTTCTTC
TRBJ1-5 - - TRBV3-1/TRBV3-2 CASSLAEDQPQHF TGTGCCAGCAGCCTCGCCGAGGATCAGCCCCAGCATTTT
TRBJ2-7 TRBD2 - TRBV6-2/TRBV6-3 CASSYRLAGGPSEQYF TGTGCCAGCAGTTACAGGCTAGCGGGGGGGCCAAGCGAGCAGTACTTC
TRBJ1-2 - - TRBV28 CASSLGKRFYGYTF TGTGCCAGCAGTTTAGGAAAGAGGTTCTATGGCTACACCTTC
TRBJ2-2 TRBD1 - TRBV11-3 CASSVTGTGPGELFF TGTGCCAGCAGCGTAACCGGGACAGGTCCCGGGGAGCTGTTTTTT
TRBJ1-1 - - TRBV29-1 CSVDRVSLSTEAFF TGCAGCGTTGATCGGGTCAGCCTATCAACTGAAGCTTTCTTT
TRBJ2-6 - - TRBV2 CASKGDFGANVLTF TGTGCCAGCAAAGGGGATTTTGGAGCCAACGTCCTGACTTTC
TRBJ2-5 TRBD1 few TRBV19 CASSKGTVQETQYF TGTGCCAGTAGTAAAGGGACAGTTCAAGAGACCCAGTACTTC
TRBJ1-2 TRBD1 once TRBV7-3 CASSLGGQYGYTF TGTGCCAGCAGCTTAGGGGGACAGTATGGCTACACCTTC
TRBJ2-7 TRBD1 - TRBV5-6 CASSPTGGSYEQYF TGTGCCAGCAGCCCCACAGGGGGCTCCTACGAGCAGTACTTC